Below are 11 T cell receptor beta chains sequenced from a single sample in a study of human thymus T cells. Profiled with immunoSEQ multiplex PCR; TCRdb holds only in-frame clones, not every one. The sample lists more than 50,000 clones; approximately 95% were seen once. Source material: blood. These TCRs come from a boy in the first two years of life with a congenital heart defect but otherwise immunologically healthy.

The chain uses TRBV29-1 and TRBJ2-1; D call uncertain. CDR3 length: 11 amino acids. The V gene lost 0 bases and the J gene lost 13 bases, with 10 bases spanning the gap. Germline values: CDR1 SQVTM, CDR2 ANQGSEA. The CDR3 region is CSVEEVLFQFF. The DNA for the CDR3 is TGCAGCGTTGAAGAGGTACTTTTTCAGTTCTTC.

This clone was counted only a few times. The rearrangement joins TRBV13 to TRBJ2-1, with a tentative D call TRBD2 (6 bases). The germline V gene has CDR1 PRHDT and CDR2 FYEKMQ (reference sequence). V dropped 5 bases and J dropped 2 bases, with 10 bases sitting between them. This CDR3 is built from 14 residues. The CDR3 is CASSEGLPYNEQFF. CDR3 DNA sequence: TGTGCCAGCAGCGAGGGACTCCCCTACAATGAGCAGTTCTTC.

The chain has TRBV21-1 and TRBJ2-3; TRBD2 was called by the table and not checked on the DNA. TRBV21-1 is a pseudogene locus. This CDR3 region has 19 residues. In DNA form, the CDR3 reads TGTGCCAGCAGCAAAGGCGGGACTAGCGGGGGGGCCGGAAAAGATACGCAGTATTTT. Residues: CASSKGGTSGGAGKDTQYF.

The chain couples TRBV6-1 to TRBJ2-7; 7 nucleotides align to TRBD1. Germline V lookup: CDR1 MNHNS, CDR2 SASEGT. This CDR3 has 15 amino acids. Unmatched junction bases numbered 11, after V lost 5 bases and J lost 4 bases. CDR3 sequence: CASSPYRDSFYEQYF. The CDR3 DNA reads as TGTGCCAGCAGTCCTTACCGGGACAGTTTTTACGAGCAGTACTTC.

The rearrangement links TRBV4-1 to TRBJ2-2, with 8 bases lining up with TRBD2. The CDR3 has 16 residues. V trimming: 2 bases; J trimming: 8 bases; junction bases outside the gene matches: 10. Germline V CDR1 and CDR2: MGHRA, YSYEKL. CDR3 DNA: TGCGCCAGCAGCCAATCCCAGGGCGGGGGGCCTGGGGAGCTGTTTTTT. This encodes CASSQSQGGGPGELFF.

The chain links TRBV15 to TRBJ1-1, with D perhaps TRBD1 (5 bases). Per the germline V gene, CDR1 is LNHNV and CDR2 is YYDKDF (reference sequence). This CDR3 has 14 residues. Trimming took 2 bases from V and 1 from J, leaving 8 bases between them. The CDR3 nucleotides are TGTGCCACCAGCAGATATGACAGGAACACTGAAGCTTTCTTT. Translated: CATSRYDRNTEAFF.

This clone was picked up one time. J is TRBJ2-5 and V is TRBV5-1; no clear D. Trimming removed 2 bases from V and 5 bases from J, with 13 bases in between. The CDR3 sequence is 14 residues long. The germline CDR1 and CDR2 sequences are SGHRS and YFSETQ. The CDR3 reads CASSFSSPRETQYF. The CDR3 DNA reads TGCGCCAGCAGCTTTAGCAGCCCGAGGGAGACCCAGTACTTC.

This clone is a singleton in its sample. The CDR3: CASSGDRGEAGEGTDTQYF. In DNA, the CDR3 is TGTGCCAGCAGTGGAGACAGGGGGGAAGCGGGAGAGGGCACAGATACGCAGTATTTT. V and J are TRBV2 and TRBJ2-3; D might be TRBD1 (9 bases). This CDR3 is 19 amino acids long. The ends were cut back, 4 bases at V and 1 base at J, with 24 bases in the middle. The germline V gene encodes CDR1 SNHLY and CDR2 FYNNEI.

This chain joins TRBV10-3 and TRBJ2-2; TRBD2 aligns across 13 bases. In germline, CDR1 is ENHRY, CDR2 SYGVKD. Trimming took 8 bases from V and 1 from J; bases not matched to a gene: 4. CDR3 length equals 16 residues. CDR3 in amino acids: CAISGLAGENTGELFF. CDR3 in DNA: TGTGCCATCTCCGGACTAGCGGGGGAGAACACCGGGGAGCTGTTTTTT.

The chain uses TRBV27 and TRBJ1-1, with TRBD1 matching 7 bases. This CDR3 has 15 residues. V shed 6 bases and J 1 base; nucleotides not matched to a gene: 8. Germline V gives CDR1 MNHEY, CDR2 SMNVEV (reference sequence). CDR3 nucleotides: TGTGCCAGCAGAGACCCGGACAGGCCGAACACTGAAGCTTTCTTT. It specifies CASRDPDRPNTEAFF.

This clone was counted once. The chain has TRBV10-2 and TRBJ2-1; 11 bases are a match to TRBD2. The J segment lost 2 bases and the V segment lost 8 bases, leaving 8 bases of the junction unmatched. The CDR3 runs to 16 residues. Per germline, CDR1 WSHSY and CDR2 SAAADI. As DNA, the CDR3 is TGCGCCAGCCTACCCTGGACTAGCGGGCCCTACAATGAGCAGTTCTTC. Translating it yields CASLPWTSGPYNEQFF.